The next 24 T cell receptor beta chains were all read from a single sample in a study of identical twins (dated by TCRdb to between 2015 and 2016). The method behind the library was 5' RACE. The reads were generated on an Illumina HiSeq 2000. TCRdb cleaned the public reads at Q25 with fastp, built clones with MiXCR and kept in-frame beta chains. CDR3 protein duplicates are merged, each entry listing the most common genes and DNA. The table for this sample lists about 890,000 distinct CDR3 sequences; approximately 13% of them were counted only once. The biggest ten clones account for around 1.5% of the sample. The same specimen was also included in a second study, on yellow fever vaccine responses in identical twins.

The sequenced material came from PBMCs. These receptors originate from a woman between 18 and 29 years old in good health.

This clonotype was seen ten or more times. The chain employs TRBV6-2 or TRBV6-3 and TRBJ2-1, with D perhaps TRBD1 (7 bases). Germline CDR1 and CDR2: MNHEY and SVGEGT. The length of the CDR3 is 15 residues. Trimming stripped 5 bases from V and 4 bases from J, with 15 bases between. As DNA, the CDR3 is TGTGCCAGCAGTCCTACAGGGGAGGCTTACAATGAGCAGTTCTTC. It yields the protein CASSPTGEAYNEQFF.

There are a few counts of this clonotype. The chain joins TRBV3-1 to TRBJ2-7; D is unclear. The V gene's germline CDR1 is LGHDT and CDR2 YNNKEL (reference sequence). The CDR3 extends over 16 amino acids. The V gene lost 0 bases and the J gene lost 2 bases, with 14 bases spanning the gap. CDR3 sequence: CASSQESPGRPYEQYF. DNA of the CDR3: TGTGCCAGCAGCCAAGAATCGCCAGGACGCCCCTACGAGCAGTACTTC.

This clonotype was detected a few times. The V call is TRBV10-3, the J call TRBJ2-1; D perhaps matches TRBD1 (5 bases). The CDR3 spans 13 residues. The germline CDR1 and CDR2 sequences are ENHRY and SYGVKD. The V end was cut by 10 bases, the J end by 5 bases, with 15 bases between. The CDR3 DNA reads TGTGCCACCCTTGACAGTCTAAACAATGAGCAGTTCTTC. This sequence encodes CATLDSLNNEQFF.

In this sample, this clonotype turned up many times. The chain employs TRBV29-1 and TRBJ2-7, with D perhaps TRBD2 (5 bases). CDR1 and CDR2 from the germline V gene are SQVTM and ANQGSEA. CDR3 size: 11 residues. V lost 6 bases and J lost 4, with 10 bases in between. The CDR3 DNA sequence: TGCAGCGTCAAGGCGGGTTACGAGCAGTACTTC. Translating it yields CSVKAGYEQYF.

This clonotype was recorded a few times. V is TRBV5-1 and J is TRBJ2-5; 13 bases line up with TRBD2. Germline assignment: CDR1 SGHRS and CDR2 YFSETQ. This CDR3 is built from 17 residues. The V and J ends lost 4 bases and 4 bases, in that order; junction bases with no gene match: 10. CDR3 protein: CASSGTGGLAGVETQYF. For the CDR3, the DNA is TGCGCCAGCAGCGGAACGGGAGGACTAGCGGGGGTAGAGACCCAGTACTTC.

This clonotype was found a few times. V and J are TRBV29-1 and TRBJ2-1; 7 bases line up with TRBD2. CDR1 is SQVTM, CDR2 ANQGSEA, per germline. V lost 5 bases to trimming and J lost 4 bases; unmatched junction nucleotides: 14. The CDR3 sequence is 16 residues long. The chain's CDR3 is CSVFMWASGYYNEQFF. The CDR3 nucleotides read TGCAGCGTTTTTATGTGGGCTAGCGGTTATTACAATGAGCAGTTCTTC.

This clonotype was picked up many times. CDR3 protein: CSARDLGSSNEKLFF. In DNA, the CDR3 is TGCAGTGCTAGAGACCTAGGCAGCTCAAATGAAAAACTGTTTTTT. V and J are TRBV20-1 and TRBJ1-4; D is unresolved. The CDR3 has 15 residues. Per the germline V gene, CDR1 is DFQATT and CDR2 is SNEGSKA (reference sequence). V lost 0 bases and J 5 bases, leaving 13 bases between the germline ends.

The sample holds many counts of this clonotype. The chain joins TRBV6-6 to TRBJ1-2, with TRBD1 identical over 9 bases. Germline V gives CDR1 MNHNY, CDR2 SVGAGI (reference sequence). V shed 10 bases, J shed 7 bases, and the junction held 10 bases outside the gene matches. The length of the CDR3 is 13 residues. The CDR3 loop is CATKDRGAGGYTF. As DNA, the CDR3 is TGTGCCACCAAAGACAGGGGGGCGGGTGGCTACACCTTC.

This clonotype was counted only a few times. The V gene is TRBV6-1, the J gene TRBJ1-2; D ambiguous. Looked up from germline, CDR1 is MNHNS and CDR2 is SASEGT. V gave up 8 bases and J gave up 4 bases, with 17 bases separating them. The CDR3 has 14 amino acids. The CDR3 reads CASFGPDGAYGYTF. CDR3 nucleotide sequence: TGTGCCAGCTTTGGCCCGGACGGAGCCTATGGCTACACCTTC.

This clonotype was observed a handful of times. The rearrangement joins TRBV20-1 to TRBJ1-6; D uncertain. CDR1 is DFQATT, CDR2 SNEGSKA, per germline (reference sequence). The V end lost 8 bases, the J end lost 6 bases, and 14 bases lay between the germline ends. CDR3 length: 13 residues. In nucleotides, the CDR3 is TGCAGTACAGAGAATCTGGTTAATTCACCCCTCCACTTT. Translating it yields CSTENLVNSPLHF.

In this sample, this clonotype turned up a few times. The chain has TRBV19 and TRBJ2-7; the D gene is possibly TRBD2 (5 bases). The CDR3 sequence is 15 residues long. Germline V gives CDR1 LNHDA, CDR2 SQIVND (reference sequence). The V and J ends lost 4 bases and 2 bases respectively, with 15 bases between them. The CDR3 is CASSTLLGGAYEQYF. Written as DNA, the CDR3 is TGTGCCAGTAGTACACTACTAGGTGGTGCCTACGAGCAGTACTTC.

CDR3 in amino acids: CASRPGQGVDNSPLHF. The CDR3 region has the DNA TGTGCCAGCAGACCGGGACAGGGAGTAGATAATTCACCCCTCCACTTT. This chain uses TRBV11-2 with TRBJ1-6; TRBD1 agrees at 9 bases. V gave up 6 bases and J gave up 5 bases; unmatched junction bases: 8. Germline V lookup: CDR1 SGHAT, CDR2 FQNNGV. The CDR3 is 16 amino acids.

This clonotype was counted a few times. The chain links TRBV4-1 to TRBJ1-1; D remains unclear. The CDR3 runs 16 residues. V was clipped by 4 bases and J by 3 bases, with 18 bases between them. Germline lookup yields CDR1 MGHRA and CDR2 YSYEKL. The CDR3 DNA follows: TGCGCCAGCAGCCTAACCACGAATCGAGCCGACACTGAAGCTTTCTTT. This gives the protein CASSLTTNRADTEAFF.

The J gene is TRBJ2-2, the V gene TRBV27, with D tentatively TRBD1 (6 bases). V lost 3 bases and J 5 bases, leaving 16 bases between the germline ends. The germline V gene encodes CDR1 MNHEY and CDR2 SMNVEV (reference sequence). This CDR3 is built from 16 residues. In DNA form, the CDR3 reads TGTGCCAGCAGTTTTTGGGGACAACCGCGGACCGGGGAGCTGTTTTTT. Amino acid sequence: CASSFWGQPRTGELFF.

This clonotype was counted a few times. The gene calls are TRBV11-2 and TRBJ2-1; D is unresolved. The ends were cut back, 4 bases at V and 7 bases at J, with 14 bases in the middle. Germline CDR1 reads SGHAT; CDR2 reads FQNNGV. The CDR3 consists of 14 residues. CDR3 sequence (DNA): TGTGCCAGCAGCTCGAATCTAGATTTGAATGAGCAGTTCTTC. Its protein is CASSSNLDLNEQFF.

The table lists this clonotype with many counts. The chain links TRBV28 to TRBJ1-5, with D unclear. From germline, CDR1 is MDHEN and CDR2 SYDVKM. Trimming stripped 3 bases from V and 8 bases from J, with 5 bases between. The CDR3 contains 11 residues. Written as DNA, the CDR3 is TGTGCCAGCAGTTTTCGGGAGCCCCAGCATTTT. This codes for CASSFREPQHF.

CDR3 nucleotide sequence: TGTGCCAGCAGCCAAGATACAGCGACTAGCGCGAGGGATGAGCAGTTCTTC. As protein: CASSQDTATSARDEQFF. The chain joins TRBV4-2 to TRBJ2-1; 8 bases map to TRBD2. Germline V gives CDR1 LGHNA, CDR2 YNFKEQ. There are 17 residues in the CDR3. After removal of 0 bases from V and 8 bases from J, the junction contained 12 bases not matched to a gene.

This clonotype has only a few counts. The chain couples TRBV6-6 to TRBJ2-2, with 7 bases lining up with TRBD2. With V trimmed by 6 bases and J by 10 bases, 20 bases remained unmatched. Looked up from germline, CDR1 is MNHNY and CDR2 is SVGAGI (reference sequence). The length of the CDR3 is 17 residues. CDR3 in amino acids: CASRAFGRELSREELFF. The CDR3 nucleotides are TGTGCCAGCAGGGCATTTGGGCGGGAGCTCAGTAGGGAGGAGCTGTTTTTT.

V is TRBV20-1 and J is TRBJ2-3; TRBD2 matches at 8 bases. The CDR3 extends over 17 amino acids. Germline assignment: CDR1 DFQATT and CDR2 SNEGSKA (reference sequence). V trimming: 2 bases; J trimming: 1 base; junction bases outside the gene matches: 11. The DNA of the CDR3 is TGCAGTGCTAGATGGGCGTTTCCGGGACTAGGCACAGATACGCAGTATTTT. Translated: CSARWAFPGLGTDTQYF.

The rearrangement uses TRBV5-1 and TRBJ1-1; D may be TRBD1 (5 bases). V dropped 3 bases and J dropped 3 bases, with 15 bases sitting between them. Germline-derived CDR1 and CDR2 are SGHRS and YFSETQ. This CDR3 spans 15 amino acids. The CDR3 spells CASSSLGPGDTEAFF. As DNA, the CDR3 is TGCGCCAGCAGCTCCTTGGGGCCGGGGGACACTGAAGCTTTCTTT.

This clonotype was observed a handful of times. The rearrangement links TRBV2 to TRBJ2-1; 12 bases align to TRBD2. The CDR3 consists of 14 residues. Germline V CDR1 and CDR2: SNHLY, FYNNEI. V gave up 8 bases and J gave up 7 bases; unmatched junction bases: 6. The CDR3 DNA sequence: TGTGCCAGCCGTTGGCTAGCGGGAGGGAATGAGCAGTTCTTC. The encoded protein is CASRWLAGGNEQFF.

This rearrangement joins TRBV7-9 to TRBJ2-1; D perhaps matches TRBD2 (5 bases). V was clipped by 5 bases and J by 3 bases, with 14 bases between them. The germline V gene has CDR1 SEHNR and CDR2 FQNEAQ (reference sequence). CDR3 length: 15 amino acids. This CDR3 reads CASSPYRDDYNEQFF. In nucleotides, the CDR3 is TGTGCCAGCAGCCCATACCGGGATGACTACAATGAGCAGTTCTTC.

This clonotype has just a few counts. The chain has TRBV12-3 or TRBV12-4 and TRBJ2-7; D might be TRBD1 (6 bases). The CDR3 is 14 residues long. With 7 bases removed from V and 3 bases from J, the gap between germline ends came to 16 bases. CDR3: CASTFSGVGYEQYF. For the CDR3, the DNA is TGTGCCAGCACATTCTCAGGGGTGGGCTACGAGCAGTACTTC.

This chain joins TRBV20-1 and TRBJ2-4, with D possibly being TRBD2 (5 bases). Trimming took 3 bases from V and 7 from J, leaving 13 bases between them. Germline V gene data show CDR1 as DFQATT and CDR2 as SNEGSKA (reference sequence). The CDR3 covers 13 residues. In nucleotides, the CDR3 is TGCAGTGCTAGTAAGGGAGAACCTAACATTCAGTACTTC. It yields the protein CSASKGEPNIQYF.